The text below deals with one T cell receptor beta chain. Its specificity is unknown. This entry comes from a study of cytomegalovirus exposure and HLA in healthy donors. Study in general: An analysis done earlier identified 95 million to 140 million unique TCR beta sequences from about 179 million T cells. Study results and limitations: Segments of the TCR beta V type were, in most cases, productive about 90% or about 30% of the time in an earlier analysis. An ancestry cluster, one associated with Asian ancestry, reportedly showed fewer N-insertions than the approximately 670-donor mean in a later analysis. An apparent linkage of common viral pathogens to several of the most significant clusters emerged in a later analysis.

The V and J ends lost 6 bases and 8 bases respectively, with 8 bases between them. Per germline, CDR1 LNHDA and CDR2 SQIVND (reference sequence). The CDR3 length is 11 residues. This PCR relied on a set of 60 Vbeta primers and 13 Jbeta primers. The data were produced by immunoSEQ multiplex PCR, yet TCRdb's version contains in-frame clones alone and is incomplete. The data contain about 190,000 clones, under 85% of them singletons. What was sequenced was PBMCs. The source of this sequence is a man aged 45 to 65 in good health and CMV-seronegative. J is TRBJ2-4 and V is TRBV19; TRBD1 is a possible D gene (5 bases). The CDR3 DNA follows: TGTGCCAGTAGAGGACATGACATTCAGTACTTC. As protein: CASRGHDIQYF. Variable domain in full (rest from reference TRBV19 and TRBJ2-4): DGGITQSPKYLFRKEGQNVTLSCEQNLNHDAMYWYRQDPGQGLRLIYYSQIVNDFQKGDIAEGYSVSREKKESFPLTVTSAQKNPTAFYLCASRGHDIQYFGAGTRLSVL.